One sample yielded the 18 T cell receptor beta chains listed below, sequenced in a study of blood T cells in healthy people across ages. A sample-barcoded 5' primer and a J-beta primer mix were used in a second PCR of roughly 7 to 11 cycles. TCRdb processed the 5' RACE reads anew with MiXCR; each CDR3 protein has one entry. The sample contains 750,000 to 950,000 distinct CDR3 sequences, about 48% of which appear only once. Material: blood. Receptors were obtained from an elderly man in good health.

The table lists this clonotype with a count of one. This chain connects TRBV13 to TRBJ2-7, with TRBD1 matching over 12 bases. Near its end, the DNA agrees better with TRBJ2-5, so the J call may be wrong. This CDR3 has 16 amino acids. From germline, CDR1 is PRHDT and CDR2 FYEKMQ (reference sequence). The CDR3 sequence is CASSLLRDRGRETQYF. CDR3 nucleotides: TGTGCCAGCAGCTTGCTCCGGGACAGGGGGCGAGAGACCCAGTACTTC.

This clonotype turned up a few times. The rearrangement links TRBV5-8 to TRBJ2-1; TRBD2 aligns across 13 bases. V shed 3 bases and J 4 bases; nucleotides not matched to a gene: 7. The germline gives CDR1 SGHTS, CDR2 YDEGEE. The CDR3 consists of 17 residues. The CDR3 reads CASSSNPGLAGYNEQFF. DNA of the CDR3: TGTGCCAGCAGCTCCAACCCGGGACTAGCGGGATACAATGAGCAGTTCTTC.

The chain carries TRBV5-1 and TRBJ2-7; D gene unclear. CDR1 is SGHRS and CDR2 is YFSETQ in the germline V gene. V gave up 2 bases and J gave up 2 bases, with 8 bases separating them. The CDR3 has 13 residues. CDR3 nucleotide sequence: TGCGCCAGCAGCTTCTACAGTACCTACGAGCAGTACTTC. Protein: CASSFYSTYEQYF.

This clonotype was detected only once. V usage is TRBV29-1 and J usage is TRBJ2-4; TRBD2 agrees at 10 bases. The J call may be faulty, since TRBJ2-7 better matches the DNA end. Germline values: CDR1 SQVTM, CDR2 ANQGSEA. This CDR3 is 12 amino acids long. Here the CDR3 reads CSALAGAHEQYF. The CDR3, as DNA: TGCAGCGCGCTAGCGGGAGCCCACGAGCAGTACTTC.

This clonotype has only a few counts. The V gene is TRBV4-1, the J gene TRBJ1-2; D is undetermined. V lost 1 base and J lost 4, with 16 bases in between. The CDR3 has 16 residues. Germline CDR1 is MGHRA and CDR2 is YSYEKL. The CDR3 protein is CASSQVASLQLYGYTF. In DNA, the CDR3 is TGCGCCAGCAGCCAAGTGGCAAGCCTACAACTCTATGGCTACACCTTC.

V is TRBV20-1 and J is TRBJ2-4; 8 bases match TRBD2. The DNA end lines up better with TRBJ2-7; the J call may be wrong. Germline V gene data show CDR1 as DFQATT and CDR2 as SNEGSKA (reference sequence). The CDR3 has 13 amino acids. This chain's CDR3 is CSAKAGEGYEQYF. CDR3 bases: TGCAGTGCCAAAGCGGGAGAAGGCTACGAGCAGTACTTC.

The chain links TRBV6-5 to TRBJ2-7; the D gene is possibly TRBD2 (5 bases). Trimming cost V 5 bases and J 5 bases, with 16 bases left between them. The CDR3 contains 14 residues. Per germline, CDR1 MNHEY and CDR2 SVGAGI. CDR3 in DNA: TGTGCCAGCAGTGCCCGGGCGCGGGTCAACGAGCAGTACTTC. Translation gives CASSARARVNEQYF.

This sequence joins TRBV7-8 and TRBJ1-6, with 8 bases identical to TRBD1. V shed 5 bases, J shed 7 bases, and the junction held 7 bases outside the gene matches. Germline values: CDR1 SGHVS, CDR2 FQNEAQ. There are 15 residues in the CDR3. The CDR3 reads CASSGGQGRNSPLHF. Written as DNA, the CDR3 is TGTGCCAGCAGCGGTGGACAGGGAAGGAATTCACCCCTCCACTTT.

The genes are TRBV10-3 and TRBJ1-6; TRBD1 is a possible D gene (5 bases). V lost 3 bases and J 10 bases, leaving 10 bases between the germline ends. The germline V gene has CDR1 ENHRY and CDR2 SYGVKD. The CDR3 spans 13 residues. The CDR3 sequence is CAISDVGESPLHF. The CDR3 DNA is TGTGCCATCAGTGATGTGGGGGAATCACCCCTCCACTTT.

The table lists this clonotype with a few counts. This rearrangement joins TRBV29-1 to TRBJ2-1; 8 nucleotides line up with TRBD1. Germline V lookup: CDR1 SQVTM, CDR2 ANQGSEA. CDR3 length equals 15 residues. The V segment lost 1 base and the J segment 6 bases; nucleotides outside the gene matches: 8. The CDR3 protein is CSVEGGRGRLNEQFF. In nucleotides, the CDR3 is TGCAGCGTTGAAGGGGGCAGGGGGCGCCTCAATGAGCAGTTCTTC.

The chain links TRBV27 to TRBJ2-5, with TRBD2 matching 8 bases. In germline, CDR1 is MNHEY, CDR2 SMNVEV (reference sequence). This CDR3 region has 13 residues. V was pared by 4 bases and J by 11 bases, with 9 bases of the junction left unmatched. The CDR3 DNA reads TGTGCCAGCAGTTCCCGGACTAGCCCTGAGCAGTACTTC. This gives the protein CASSSRTSPEQYF.

The V gene is TRBV9, the J gene TRBJ2-5, with 10 nucleotides matching TRBD1. The end of the DNA fits TRBJ2-7 better, so the J call may be wrong. Germline values: CDR1 SGDLS, CDR2 YYNGEE. This CDR3 comprises 16 residues. The CDR3 DNA follows: TGTGCCAGCAGCCCCCCAACGGACAGGGGGAACTACGAGCAGTACTTC. Its translation: CASSPPTDRGNYEQYF.

The chain employs TRBV7-2 and TRBJ2-3; 8 bases match TRBD2. CDR1 and CDR2 (germline): SGHTA, FQGNSA. V dropped 1 base and J dropped 6; count of bases not matched to a gene: 12. The CDR3 covers 17 residues. This CDR3 is CASSLVGAGAPPDTQYF. Here the CDR3 DNA reads TGTGCCAGCAGCTTAGTAGGAGCGGGAGCCCCCCCGGATACGCAGTATTTT.

Note on this clonotype: At one end, the junction sequence differs from germline, possibly due to a read error. The V gene is TRBV19, the J gene TRBJ2-7, with TRBD2 matching 13 bases. Germline loops: CDR1 LNHDA, CDR2 SQIVND (reference sequence). The CDR3 runs 15 residues. For the CDR3, the DNA is TGTGCCAGTAGTGTCCGGACTAGCGGGAGCTACGGGCAGTACTTC. Translating it yields CASSVRTSGSYGQYF. The full variable domain, completed using reference TRBV19 and TRBJ2-7, is DGGITQSPKYLFRKEGQNVTLSCEQNLNHDAMYWYRQDPGQGLRLIYYSQIVNDFQKGDIAEGYSVSREKKESFPLTVTSAQKNPTAFYLCASSVRTSGSYGQYFGPGTRLTVT.

The rearrangement links TRBV6-6 to TRBJ2-3; the match to TRBD1 covers 9 bases. Germline assignment: CDR1 MNHNY and CDR2 SVGAGI (reference sequence). The CDR3 extends over 15 amino acids. The ends lost 6 bases at V and 1 base at J; junction bases unmatched: 5. The CDR3 DNA is TGTGCCAGCAGCCGACAGGGGGTTGGCACAGATACGCAGTATTTT. The encoded protein is CASSRQGVGTDTQYF.

The V call is TRBV9, the J call TRBJ1-5; D is unresolved. The CDR3 covers 15 residues. The germline V and J ends were trimmed by 0 bases and 7 bases, with 14 bases remaining between them. CDR1 SGDLS and CDR2 YYNGEE come from the germline V gene. The CDR3 DNA follows: TGTGCCAGCAGCGTAGACGGCCACATTGCGCAGCCCCAGCATTTT. Protein product: CASSVDGHIAQPQHF.

This clonotype was detected a few times. The rearrangement links TRBV7-2 to TRBJ2-5; possibly TRBD2 for D (6 bases). Trimming removed 5 bases at V and 2 bases at J, with 18 bases between. Germline V gene lookup returns CDR1 SGHTA and CDR2 FQGNSA. The length of the CDR3 is 16 residues. The CDR3 loop reads CASSRGRSGTQETQYF. Written as DNA, the CDR3 is TGTGCCAGCAGCCGGGGGAGATCCGGGACGCAAGAGACCCAGTACTTC.

For this clonotype: The germline gene is not matched at one end of the junction; a read error may be the cause. V and J are TRBV10-3 and TRBJ1-2, with 9 bases identical to TRBD1. This CDR3 has 17 amino acids. Germline V gives CDR1 ENHRY, CDR2 SYGVKD. DNA for the CDR3: TGTGCCATCAGTGACCAGGACAGGGGACCAGGGCCATATGGTTACACCTTC. It is translated as CAISDQDRGPGPYGYTF.